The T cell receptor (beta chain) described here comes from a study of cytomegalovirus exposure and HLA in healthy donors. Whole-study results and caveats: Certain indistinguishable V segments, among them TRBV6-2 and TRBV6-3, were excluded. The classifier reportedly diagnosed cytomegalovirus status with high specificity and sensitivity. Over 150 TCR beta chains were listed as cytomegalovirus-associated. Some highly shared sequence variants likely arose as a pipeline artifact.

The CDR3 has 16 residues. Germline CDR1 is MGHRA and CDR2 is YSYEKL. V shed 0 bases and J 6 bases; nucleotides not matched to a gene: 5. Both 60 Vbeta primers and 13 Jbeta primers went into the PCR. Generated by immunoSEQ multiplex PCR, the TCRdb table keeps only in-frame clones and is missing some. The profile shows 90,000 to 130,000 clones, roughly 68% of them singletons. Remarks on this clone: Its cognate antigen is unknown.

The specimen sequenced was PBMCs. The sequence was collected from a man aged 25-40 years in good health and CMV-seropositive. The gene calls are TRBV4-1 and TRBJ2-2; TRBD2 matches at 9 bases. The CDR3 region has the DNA TGCGCCAGCAGCCAAGATCTTGCGGGGGGGCCCGGGGAGCTGTTTTTT. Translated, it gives CASSQDLAGGPGELFF.